This T cell receptor (beta chain) was captured in a study of cytomegalovirus exposure and HLA in healthy donors. There are 14 residues in the CDR3. V was clipped by 3 bases and J by 4 bases; unmatched bases: 5. Germline CDR1 SGHRS, CDR2 YFSETQ. The PCR used 60 Vbeta and 13 Jbeta primers. Profiled with immunoSEQ multiplex PCR; TCRdb holds only in-frame clones, not every one. Of about 200,000 clones listed, 80% are singletons. The source material was PBMCs. The chain links TRBV5-1 to TRBJ2-3; TRBD1 agrees at 7 bases. This TCR derives from a woman between 40 and 55 years old in good health and CMV-seronegative. The CDR3 loop is CASSYQQGSDTQYF. The CDR3 DNA reads as TGCGCCAGCAGCTACCAACAGGGGTCAGATACGCAGTATTTT.